Given below is one T cell receptor (beta chain) in context. This clone was seen just once. The clone's antigen remains unknown. No per-base quality is available; no much larger clone lies one base away. The data were obtained in a study of monozygotic twins with cystic fibrosis (dated by TCRdb to the early 2020s). With regard to the full study: About 3 micrograms of fragmented DNA went through around 16 PCR cycles to produce barcoded libraries. Data for three of the twin pairs had already been reported earlier in a different context. TCR beta repertoires were compared within and between 16 monozygotic twin pairs with cystic fibrosis so that genetic influence on V and J gene usage could be assessed. Made up mostly of children and adolescents, the cohort included ten female and six male twin pairs ranging in age from about 2.0 to 36.4 years, with a median of about 9.5 years. Twins were ranked among 850 to 1,100 cohort participants for weight-for-height and FEVPerc (FEV1 disease centile) on the day of blood sampling.

The twin pairs came from the European Cystic Fibrosis Twin and Sibling Study Cohort, a cohort that recruited patients from 158 CF clinics across 14 European countries. Both zygosity and CFTR genotype were checked in-house, and zygosity was tested with multiplex PCR across nine short tandem repeat loci. Peripheral blood was sampled from each twin, and clinical parameters were recorded on the day of blood sampling. Phenol/chloroform extraction was used to isolate genomic DNA from peripheral blood cells, and the DNA was then kept in TE buffer at 4 degrees C. Study-wide findings and limitations: Simpson clonality was found to be generally low (median approximately 0.0086), suggesting a naive-dominated repertoire, although higher clonality was observed in the most severely affected patients. The cohort was small, and the number of shared CDR3s showed no association with age, concordance or disease severity. Significantly higher nucleotide-identical clonotype sharing was observed within monozygotic CF twin pairs than between unrelated CF individuals (P = 0.000026, Mann-Whitney). V gene usage was most similar to the co-twin in 13 of 16 pairs, and J usage was most similar to the co-twin in 8 of 16 pairs, which suggests genetic constraints.

Following the manufacturer's instructions, the researchers used the immunoSEQ immune profiling system to amplify TCR beta CDR3 regions via multiplex PCR. An Illumina NextSeq system was used to carry out the sequencing. Processing in the source paper ran as follows. Sequence data were processed on the immunoSEQ Analyzer platform, and clonality was calculated as the square root of Simpson's index of productive rearrangements. Similarity in V and J usage was quantified by Jensen-Shannon distance, and CDR3 generation probabilities were calculated with OLGA. Shared CDR3 sequences were searched in the immuneACCESS database (August 2020) and in VDJdb (December 2020). TCRdb carries this immuneACCESS record with in-frame sequences only. Its versions omit some clonotypes, under half of them owing to an unresolved V gene in the studies checked, with the rest unexplained. The DNA was the basis for D and trimming; V, J and clone size are from that table. The sample includes approximately 25,000 clones, with around 93% observed a single time. Clones ranked in the top ten supply roughly 0.3% of the sample.

The source material was blood. This TCR was recovered from a girl aged 2 to 10 with cystic fibrosis.

The sequenced DNA: TGTGCCAGCAGATACCGACAGGCGACGGGTGAAGCTTTCTTT. Its protein product is CASRYRQATGEAFF. The V gene is TRBV6-5 and the J gene is TRBJ1-1; TRBD1 is a weak D gene call, 6 bases matching. CDR1 MNHEY and CDR2 SVGAGI are derived from the germline V gene. The germline ends are 18 bases apart after V is trimmed by 6 bases and J by 7 bases. Spanning cysteine to phenylalanine, the CDR3 consists of 14 amino acids. Only the CDR3 DNA is retained, 42 bases long and in frame from the first base.